This T cell receptor (beta chain) came from a study of blood T cell repertoires in COVID-19 (TCRdb year 2020). As for the study more broadly: Samples covering the acute and convalescent phases of COVID-19 were provided by collaborators in the United States, Italy and Spain. Samples were obtained from the ongoing ImmuneRACE study (first 160 participants) and from 1,254 subjects provided by 6 global collaborators. The prospective study material was composed of cDNA or gDNA derived from T cells, B-cell-depleted T cells, or PBMCs. Sample metadata almost always included a de-identified subject ID, COVID-19 status, age in years and sex. A freely available public database, intended as a resource for researchers studying the immune response to SARS-CoV-2, is where the repertoires were released. Subjects who had been exposed to COVID-19, were actively infected with it, or had recovered from it provided the deeply sampled blood TCRbeta repertoires that made up the dataset. Where available, HLA class I and class II types were taken from metadata supplied by the sample provider and were not determined by assay-based typing.

TCRbeta CDR3 regions were amplified from genomic DNA using the immunoSEQ Assay, a bias-controlled multiplex PCR. For the original study's pipeline: The number of nucleated cells in each sample was estimated from the amplification of reference gene primers within the assay. To quantify the absolute abundance of each unique TCRbeta CDR3 rearrangement, sequence reads were collapsed and filtered. For each sample, productive Simpson clonality was calculated as the square root of Simpson's diversity index across productive rearrangements. TCRdb retrieved this table from immuneACCESS and kept in-frame rearrangements only. Not all clones are present; in checked studies, unresolved V genes account for under half, and no reason is known for the remainder. The DNA gave D and trimming, while V, J and clone size come from that table. The table for this sample lists roughly 380,000 clones; roughly 89% of them were counted only once. In total, the top ten clones hold over 3.5% of the sample.

The junction shows trimming of 6 bases on V and 8 bases on J, and the gene matches do not reach 12 bases of it. In the germline V gene, CDR1 corresponds to KGHSH and CDR2 to LQKENI. Taken from cysteine to phenylalanine, the CDR3 has 14 residues. Here the CDR3 DNA is all that survives: 42 bases in frame from base 1. In Seattle, one collaborating source enrolled patients while the infection was active and tracked those patients longitudinally over the course of disease. Whole blood was collected in K2EDTA tubes by collaborating institutions according to the institutions' own protocols. For TCRbeta analysis, collaborators shipped samples in one of three forms: frozen whole blood, isolated PBMCs, or DNA extracted from either of those sample types. What the work shows at the level of the full study, not this receptor alone: How much clinical and demographic metadata was included differed by source and by participant, and the metadata was provided uncurated.

Concerning this clone itself: The antigen it recognizes is unknown. It has no much larger one-base neighbor in the sample; base qualities were not kept.

Here the chain combines TRBV18 and TRBJ1-2; 7 junctional bases match TRBD1. This sequence originates from a woman aged 55-70 years with COVID-19, enrolled during active disease. The source material was peripheral blood. The bases are TGTGCCAGCTCCATAGGTCCAGGGGGATTCGGCTACACCTTC. This is translated as CASSIGPGGFGYTF. With the rest looked up from the reference TRBV18 and TRBJ1-2 genes rather than sequenced, the full variable domain is NAGVMQNPRHLVRRRGQEARLRCSPMKGHSHVYWYRQLPEEGLKFMVYLQKENIIDESGMPKERFSAEFPKEGPSILRIQQVVRGDSAAYFCASSIGPGGFGYTFGSGTRLTVV.